Below are 2 T cell receptor beta chains sequenced from a single sample in a study of blood T cells in healthy people across ages. A second about 6 to 12 cycle PCR used barcoded and J-beta primers. TCRdb re-analysed the 5' RACE reads in MiXCR, keeping a single row per CDR3 protein. This table holds some 1,800,000 distinct CDR3 sequences, 30% to 40% found once. Sequencing input: blood. Source of these receptors: a human donor in good health.

This chain uses TRBV20-1 with TRBJ2-1; 7 bases line up with TRBD1. This CDR3 has 13 residues. CDR1 and CDR2 (germline): DFQATT, SNEGSKA (reference sequence). Losses at the gene ends were 5 bases for V and 7 bases for J; bases not matched to a gene: 8. The CDR3 protein is CSASRQGTNEQFF. DNA of the CDR3: TGCAGTGCTTCCCGACAGGGAACAAATGAGCAGTTCTTC.

J is TRBJ2-3 and V is TRBV7-8; 10 bases agree with TRBD2. With 5 bases clipped from V and 8 bases from J, the junction kept 4 bases outside the gene matches. CDR1 and CDR2 (germline): SGHVS, FQNEAQ. This CDR3 is 13 amino acids long. In DNA form, the CDR3 reads TGTGCCAGCAGCCGGACTAGCGGCGGTACGCAGTATTTT. This encodes CASSRTSGGTQYF.